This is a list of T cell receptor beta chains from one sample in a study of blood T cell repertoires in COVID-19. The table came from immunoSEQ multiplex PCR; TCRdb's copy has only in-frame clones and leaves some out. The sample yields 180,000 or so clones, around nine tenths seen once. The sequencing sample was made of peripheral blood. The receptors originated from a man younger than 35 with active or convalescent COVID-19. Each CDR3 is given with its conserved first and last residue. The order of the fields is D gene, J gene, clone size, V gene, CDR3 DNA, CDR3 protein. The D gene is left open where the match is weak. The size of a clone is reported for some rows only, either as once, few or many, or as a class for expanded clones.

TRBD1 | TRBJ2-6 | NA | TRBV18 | TGTGCCAGCTCACCATCAGGGACAGGGACCAACGTCCTGACTTTC | CASSPSGTGTNVLTF
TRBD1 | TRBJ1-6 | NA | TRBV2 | TGTGCCAGCAGTGCTGGACAGGTGAATTCACCCCTCCACTTT | CASSAGQVNSPLHF
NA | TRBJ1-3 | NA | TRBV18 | TGTGCCAGCTCGATGTGGACGGGGAGCTCTGGAAACACCATATATTTT | CASSMWTGSSGNTIYF
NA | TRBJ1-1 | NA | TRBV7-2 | TGTGCCAGCAGCTTATCGGGGATGGATACTGAAGCTTTCTTT | CASSLSGMDTEAFF
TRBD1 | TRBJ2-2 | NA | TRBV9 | TGTGCCAGCAGCGTAGATGTTAGAGGCAGGGGGCACACCGGGGAGCTGTTTTTT | CASSVDVRGRGHTGELFF
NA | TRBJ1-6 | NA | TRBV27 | TGTGCCAGCAGACTAAATGGACAGTTTGTTAATTCACCCCTCCACTTT | CASRLNGQFVNSPLHF
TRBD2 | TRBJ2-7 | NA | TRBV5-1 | TGCGCCAGCAGCTTGGGACTAGCGCCTACCTACGAGCAGTACTTC | CASSLGLAPTYEQYF
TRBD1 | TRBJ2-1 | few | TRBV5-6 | TGTGCCAGCAGCTGGCAGATGGTGGGACAGGGATTCGGTGAGCAGTTCTTC | CASSWQMVGQGFGEQFF
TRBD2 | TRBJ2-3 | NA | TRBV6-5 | TGTGCCAGCACTAAAAGCGGGGGGCACACAGATACGCAGTATTTT | CASTKSGGHTDTQYF
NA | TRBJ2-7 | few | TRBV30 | TGTGCCTGGAGCTACAGGAGTTCCTACGAGCAGTACTTC | CAWSYRSSYEQYF
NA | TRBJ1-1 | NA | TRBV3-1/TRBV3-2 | TGTGCCAGCAGCCAAGAATTGGGCCCTGGGACTGAAGCTTTCTTT | CASSQELGPGTEAFF
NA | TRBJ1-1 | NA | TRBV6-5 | TGTGCCGTTGGGAGATCGGATACTGAAGCTTTCTTT | CAVGRSDTEAFF
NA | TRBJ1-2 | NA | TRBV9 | TGTGCCAGCAGCGTAGGTCAGGGATCCTATGGCTACACCTTC | CASSVGQGSYGYTF
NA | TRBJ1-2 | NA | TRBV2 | TGTGCCAGCAGTGTGGTTACAACTAACTATGGCTACACCTTC | CASSVVTTNYGYTF
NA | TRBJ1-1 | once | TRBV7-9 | TGTGCCAGCAGCCCCCAGGGTGATAGCCCTGAAGCTTTCTTT | CASSPQGDSPEAFF
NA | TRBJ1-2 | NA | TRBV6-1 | TGTGCCAGCAGTGAACTTTGGGGGCCCTATGGCTACACCTTC | CASSELWGPYGYTF
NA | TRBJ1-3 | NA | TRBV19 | TGTGCCAGTATGGGGGGGACTGGAAACACCATATATTTT | CASMGGTGNTIYF
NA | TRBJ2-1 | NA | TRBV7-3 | TGTGCCAGCAGCTTTTCGTCAGGGGATGAGCAGTTCTTC | CASSFSSGDEQFF
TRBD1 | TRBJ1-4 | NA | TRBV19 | TGTGCCAGTAGTCGGGACAGGAAAGCAACTAATGAAAAACTGTTTTTT | CASSRDRKATNEKLFF
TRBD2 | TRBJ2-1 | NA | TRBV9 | TGTGCCAGCGCGGCTAGCGGGAGTCAATACAATGAGCAGTTCTTC | CASAASGSQYNEQFF
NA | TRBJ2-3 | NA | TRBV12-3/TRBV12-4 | TGTGCCAGCGGGGTGACTAGGACAGATACGCAGTATTTT | CASGVTRTDTQYF
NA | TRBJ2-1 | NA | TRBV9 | TGTGCCAGCAGCGCATATATAGCGGCCTACTCCTACAATGAGCAGTTCTTC | CASSAYIAAYSYNEQFF
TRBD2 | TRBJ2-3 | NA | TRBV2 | TGTGCCAGCTCCCGGACTAGCGGGGGTACAGATACGCAGTATTTT | CASSRTSGGTDTQYF
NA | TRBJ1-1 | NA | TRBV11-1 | TGTGCCAGCAGCCCTAGGGGTGGTTTGAACACTGAAGCTTTCTTT | CASSPRGGLNTEAFF
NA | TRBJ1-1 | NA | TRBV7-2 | TGTGCCAGCAAACGACCGGGAGGAGAGACTGAAGCTTTCTTT | CASKRPGGETEAFF
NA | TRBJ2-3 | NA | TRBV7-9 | TGTGCCAGCAGCTCAGGGCAGGGGAATACAGATACGCAGTATTTT | CASSSGQGNTDTQYF
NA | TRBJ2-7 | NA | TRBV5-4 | TGTGCCAGCAGCTTAAATGACAGGCCGCAAGGCGAGCAGTACTTC | CASSLNDRPQGEQYF
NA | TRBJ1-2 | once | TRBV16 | TGTGCCAGCAGCCAAGACAGGACGTATGGCTACACCTTC | CASSQDRTYGYTF
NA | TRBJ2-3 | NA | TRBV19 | TGTGCCAGTAGTATAGTCTCGGGGGTCTCCACAGATACGCAGTATTTT | CASSIVSGVSTDTQYF
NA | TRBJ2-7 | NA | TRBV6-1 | TGTGCCAGCAGTGAAGCACTAAGGGTAGGGCCGCCCGGGGTCTTC | CASSEALRVGPPGVF
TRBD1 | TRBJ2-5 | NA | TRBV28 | TGTGCCAGCAGACGACAGGGGGCGGGCCAAGAGACCCAGTACTTC | CASRRQGAGQETQYF
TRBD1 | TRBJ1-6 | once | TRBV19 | TGTGCCAGTAGCCAGGCAGGGGGCCGATCACCCCTCCACTTT | CASSQAGGRSPLHF
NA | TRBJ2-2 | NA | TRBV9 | TGTGCCAGCGGAGGCCAATTAACGAACACCGGGGAGCTGTTTTTT | CASGGQLTNTGELFF
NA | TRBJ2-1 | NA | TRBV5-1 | TGCGCCAGCAGCTTGGGTCCAGGCAATGAGCAGTTCTTC | CASSLGPGNEQFF
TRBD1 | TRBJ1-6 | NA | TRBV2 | TGTGCCAGCAGTGGGACGACAGGGAGTAATTCACCCCTCCACTTT | CASSGTTGSNSPLHF
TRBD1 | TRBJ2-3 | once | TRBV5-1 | TGCGCCAGCGGATCTGGGACAGGGGGCAATGGAGATACGCAGTATTTT | CASGSGTGGNGDTQYF
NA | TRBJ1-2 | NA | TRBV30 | TGTGCCTGGAGTGTACGGGGGTTCTACACCTTC | CAWSVRGFYTF
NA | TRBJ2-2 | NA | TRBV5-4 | TGTGCCAGCAGCTTGGGACTAGATAACACCGGGGAGCTGTTTTTT | CASSLGLDNTGELFF
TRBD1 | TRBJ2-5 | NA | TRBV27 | TGTGCCAGCAGTGAGGGGGCCCCCCAAGAGACCCAGTACTTC | CASSEGAPQETQYF
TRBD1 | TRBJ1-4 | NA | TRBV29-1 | TGCAGCGCTGCCATGGACAGGACCAATGAAAAACTGTTTTTT | CSAAMDRTNEKLFF
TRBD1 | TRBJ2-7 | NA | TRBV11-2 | TGTGCCAGTGAAGGGACAGCCACCTACGAGCAGTACTTC | CASEGTATYEQYF
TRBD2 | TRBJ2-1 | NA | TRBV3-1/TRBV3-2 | TGTGCCAGCAGCCAGGGTTACGGCGGGGGGGCAATCTTC | CASSQGYGGGAIF
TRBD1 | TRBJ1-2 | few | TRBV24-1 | TGTGCCACCAGTGATGGGGGACAGGGCGGTGGCTACACCTTC | CATSDGGQGGGYTF
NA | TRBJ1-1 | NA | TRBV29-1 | TGCAGCGTGGTTAGGACTACTATTAACACTGAAGCTTTCTTT | CSVVRTTINTEAFF
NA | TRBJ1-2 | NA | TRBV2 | TGTGCCAGCAGACAGGGTATCTATGGCTACACCTTC | CASRQGIYGYTF
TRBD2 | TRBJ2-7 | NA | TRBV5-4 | TGTGCCAGCAGGACTAGCGGGACCTACGAGCAGTACTTC | CASRTSGTYEQYF
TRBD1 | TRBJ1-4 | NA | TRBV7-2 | TGTGCCAGCAGCTTACGACAGGGCGGAGATAATGAAAAACTGTTTTTT | CASSLRQGGDNEKLFF
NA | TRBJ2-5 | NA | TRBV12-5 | TGTGCTAGTGGCGCCCCCGTGGGGGGTTTAGAGACCCAGTACTTC | CASGAPVGGLETQYF